This TCR beta chain derives from a study of cytomegalovirus exposure and HLA in healthy donors. General observations from the study: HLA allele associations emerged for about 18,000 TCR beta sequences in a later analysis, at 0.05 false discovery rate.

Amplification used 60 Vbeta primers and 13 Jbeta primers. TCRdb's copy holds only in-frame clones and misses some; the assay was immunoSEQ multiplex PCR. The repertoire holds approximately 150,000 clones, with about 80% as singletons. Trimming stripped 5 bases from V and 0 bases from J, with 14 bases between. The germline CDR1 and CDR2 sequences are SGHAT and FQNNGV. This CDR3 spans 16 amino acids. Concerning this clone itself: The antigen is not known.

The chain is built from TRBV11-2 and TRBJ1-3, with D maybe TRBD1 (5 bases). The source of this sequence is a young man in good health and CMV-seronegative. The sequenced material came from PBMCs. The CDR3 nucleotides are TGTGCCAGCAGCAGCCGGGGGGGTAGCTCTGGAAACACCATATATTTT. This translates into CASSSRGGSSGNTIYF.